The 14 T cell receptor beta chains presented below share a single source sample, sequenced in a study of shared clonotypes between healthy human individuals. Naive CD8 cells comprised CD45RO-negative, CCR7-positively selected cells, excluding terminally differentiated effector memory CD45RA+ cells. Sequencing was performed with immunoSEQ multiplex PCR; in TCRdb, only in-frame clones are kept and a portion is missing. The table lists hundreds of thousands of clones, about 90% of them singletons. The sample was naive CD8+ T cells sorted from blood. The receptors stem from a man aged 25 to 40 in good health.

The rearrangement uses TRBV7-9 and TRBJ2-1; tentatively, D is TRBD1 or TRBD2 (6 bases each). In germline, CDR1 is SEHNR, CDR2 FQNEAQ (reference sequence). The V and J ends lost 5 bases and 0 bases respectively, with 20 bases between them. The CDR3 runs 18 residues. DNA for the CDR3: TGTGCCAGCAGCGCGGGAAGGGGGGACCGGAGCTCCTACAATGAGCAGTTCTTC. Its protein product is CASSAGRGDRSSYNEQFF. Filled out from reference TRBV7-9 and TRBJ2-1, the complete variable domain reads DTGVSQNPRHKITKRGQNVTFRCDPISEHNRLYWYRQTLGQGPEFLTYFQNEAQLEKSRLLSDRFSAERPKGSFSTLEIQRTEQGDSAMYLCASSAGRGDRSSYNEQFFGPGTRLTVL.

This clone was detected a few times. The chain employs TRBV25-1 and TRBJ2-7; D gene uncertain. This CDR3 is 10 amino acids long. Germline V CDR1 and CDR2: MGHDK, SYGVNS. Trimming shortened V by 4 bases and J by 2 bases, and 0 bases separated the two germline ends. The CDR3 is CASSAYEQYF. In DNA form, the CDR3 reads TGTGCCAGCAGTGCCTACGAGCAGTACTTC.

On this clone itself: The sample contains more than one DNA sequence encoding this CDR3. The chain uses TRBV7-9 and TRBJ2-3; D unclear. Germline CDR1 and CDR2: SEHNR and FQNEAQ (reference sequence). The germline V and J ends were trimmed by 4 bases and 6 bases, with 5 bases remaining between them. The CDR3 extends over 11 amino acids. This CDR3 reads CASSSPDTQYF. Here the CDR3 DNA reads TGTGCCAGCAGCTCTCCGGATACGCAGTATTTT.

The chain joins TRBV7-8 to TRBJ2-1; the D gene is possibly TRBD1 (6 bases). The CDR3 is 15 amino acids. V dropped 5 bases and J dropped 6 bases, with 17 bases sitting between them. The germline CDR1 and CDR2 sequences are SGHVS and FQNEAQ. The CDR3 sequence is CASSQGGHPVNEQFF. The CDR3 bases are TGTGCCAGCAGCCAAGGGGGACACCCGGTCAATGAGCAGTTCTTC.

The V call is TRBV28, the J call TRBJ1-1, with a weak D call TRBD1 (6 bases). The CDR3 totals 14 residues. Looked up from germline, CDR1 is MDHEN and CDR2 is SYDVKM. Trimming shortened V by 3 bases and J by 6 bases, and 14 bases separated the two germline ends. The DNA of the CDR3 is TGTGCCAGCAGTTTGGTAGGGGGAGGGCCTGAAGCTTTCTTT. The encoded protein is CASSLVGGGPEAFF.

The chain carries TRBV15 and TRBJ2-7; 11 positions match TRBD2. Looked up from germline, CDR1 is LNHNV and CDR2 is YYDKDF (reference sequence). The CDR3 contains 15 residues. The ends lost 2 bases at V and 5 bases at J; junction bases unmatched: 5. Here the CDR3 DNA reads TGTGCCACCAGCAGATACCTAGCGGGAGGCGACGAGCAGTACTTC. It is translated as CATSRYLAGGDEQYF.

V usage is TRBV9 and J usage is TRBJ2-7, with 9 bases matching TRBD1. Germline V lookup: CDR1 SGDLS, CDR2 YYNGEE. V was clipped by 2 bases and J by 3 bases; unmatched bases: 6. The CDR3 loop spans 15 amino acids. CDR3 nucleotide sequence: TGTGCCAGCAGCGTTTTTACAGGGGGCGACTACGAGCAGTACTTC. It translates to CASSVFTGGDYEQYF.

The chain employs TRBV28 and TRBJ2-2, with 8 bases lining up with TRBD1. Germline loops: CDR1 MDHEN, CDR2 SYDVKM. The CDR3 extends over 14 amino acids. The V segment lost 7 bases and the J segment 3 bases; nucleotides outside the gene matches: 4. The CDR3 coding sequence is TGTGCCAGCAAAACACAGGGGGACACCGGGGAGCTGTTTTTT. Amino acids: CASKTQGDTGELFF.

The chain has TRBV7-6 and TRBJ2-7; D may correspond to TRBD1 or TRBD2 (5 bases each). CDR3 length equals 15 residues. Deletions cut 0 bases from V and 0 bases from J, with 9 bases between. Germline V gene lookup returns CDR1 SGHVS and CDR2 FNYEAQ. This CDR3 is CASSLATGTSYEQYF. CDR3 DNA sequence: TGTGCCAGCAGCTTAGCGACCGGGACCTCCTACGAGCAGTACTTC.

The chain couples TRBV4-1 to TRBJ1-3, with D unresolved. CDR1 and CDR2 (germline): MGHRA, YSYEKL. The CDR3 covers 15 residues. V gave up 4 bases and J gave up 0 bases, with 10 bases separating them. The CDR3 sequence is CASSPEESSGNTIYF. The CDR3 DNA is TGCGCCAGCAGCCCTGAGGAGAGCTCTGGAAACACCATATATTTT.

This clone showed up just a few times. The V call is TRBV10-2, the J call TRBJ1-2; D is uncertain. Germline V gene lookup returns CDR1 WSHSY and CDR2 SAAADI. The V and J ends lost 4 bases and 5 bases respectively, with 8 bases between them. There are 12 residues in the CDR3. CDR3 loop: CASSGYEYGYTF. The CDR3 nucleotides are TGCGCCAGCAGTGGATATGAGTATGGCTACACCTTC.

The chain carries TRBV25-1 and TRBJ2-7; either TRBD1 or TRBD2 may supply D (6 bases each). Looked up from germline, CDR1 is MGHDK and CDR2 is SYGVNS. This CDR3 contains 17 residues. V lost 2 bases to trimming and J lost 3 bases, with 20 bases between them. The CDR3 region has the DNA TGTGCCAGCAGTGAAAGGGACCCACCGGGGGCCTACTACGAGCAGTACTTC. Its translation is CASSERDPPGAYYEQYF.

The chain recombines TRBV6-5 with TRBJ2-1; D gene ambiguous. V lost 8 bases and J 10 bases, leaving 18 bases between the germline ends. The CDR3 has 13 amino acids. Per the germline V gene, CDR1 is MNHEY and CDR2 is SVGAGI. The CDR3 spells CASSTSYWGEQFF. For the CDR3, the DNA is TGTGCCAGCTCAACTTCCTACTGGGGAGAGCAGTTCTTC.

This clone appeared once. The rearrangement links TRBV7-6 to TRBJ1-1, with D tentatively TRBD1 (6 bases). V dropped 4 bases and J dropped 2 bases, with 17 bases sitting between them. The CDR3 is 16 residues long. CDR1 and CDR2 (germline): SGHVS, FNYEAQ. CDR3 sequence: CASSYRGGAGNTEAFF. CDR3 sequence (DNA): TGTGCCAGCAGCTATCGGGGGGGCGCCGGAAACACTGAAGCTTTCTTT. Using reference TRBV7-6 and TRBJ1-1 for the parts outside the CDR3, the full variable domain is GAGVSQSPRYKVTKRGQDVALRCDPISGHVSLYWYRQALGQGPEFLTYFNYEAQQDKSGLPNDRFSAERPEGSISTLTIQRTEQRDSAMYRCASSYRGGAGNTEAFFGQGTRLTVV.